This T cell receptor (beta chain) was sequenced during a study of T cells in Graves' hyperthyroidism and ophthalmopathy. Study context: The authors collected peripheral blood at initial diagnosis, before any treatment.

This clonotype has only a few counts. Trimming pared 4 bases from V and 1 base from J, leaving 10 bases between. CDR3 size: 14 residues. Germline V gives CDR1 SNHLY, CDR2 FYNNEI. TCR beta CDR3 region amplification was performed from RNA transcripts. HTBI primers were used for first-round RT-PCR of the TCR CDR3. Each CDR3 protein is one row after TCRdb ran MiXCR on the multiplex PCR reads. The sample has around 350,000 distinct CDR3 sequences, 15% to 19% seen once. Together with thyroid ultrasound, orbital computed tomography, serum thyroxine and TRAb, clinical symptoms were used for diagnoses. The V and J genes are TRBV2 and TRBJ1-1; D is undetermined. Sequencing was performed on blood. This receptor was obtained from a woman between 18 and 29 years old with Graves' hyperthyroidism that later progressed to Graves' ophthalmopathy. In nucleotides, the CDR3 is TGTGCCAGCAGTGCACCGGGAACGAACACTGAAGCTTTCTTT. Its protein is CASSAPGTNTEAFF.